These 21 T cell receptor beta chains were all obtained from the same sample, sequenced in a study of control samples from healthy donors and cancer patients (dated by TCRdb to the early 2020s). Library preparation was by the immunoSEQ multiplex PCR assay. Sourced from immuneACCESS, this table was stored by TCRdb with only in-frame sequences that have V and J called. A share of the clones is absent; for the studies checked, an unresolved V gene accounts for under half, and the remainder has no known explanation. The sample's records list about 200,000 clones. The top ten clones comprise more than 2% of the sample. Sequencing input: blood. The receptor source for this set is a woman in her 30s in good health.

CDR3 sequence: CASSQGSGFTQYF. CDR3 sequence (DNA): TGCGCCAGCAGCCAAGGCTCAGGGTTCACCCAGTACTTC. This chain connects TRBV4-1 to TRBJ2-5; TRBD1 is a possible D gene (5 bases). Germline V lookup: CDR1 MGHRA, CDR2 YSYEKL. Trimming removed 1 base from V and 8 bases from J, with 11 bases in between. The CDR3 runs to 13 residues.

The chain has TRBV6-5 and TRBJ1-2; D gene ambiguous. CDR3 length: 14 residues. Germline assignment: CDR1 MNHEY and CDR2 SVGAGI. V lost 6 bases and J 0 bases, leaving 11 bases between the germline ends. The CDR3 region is CASSGETSNYGYTF. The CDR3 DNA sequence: TGTGCCAGCAGCGGGGAAACCTCTAACTATGGCTACACCTTC.

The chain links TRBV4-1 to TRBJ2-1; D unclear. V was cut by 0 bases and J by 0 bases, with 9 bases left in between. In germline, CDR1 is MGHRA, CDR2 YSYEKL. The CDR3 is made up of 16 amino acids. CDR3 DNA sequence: TGCGCCAGCAGCCAAGAAGGACCAATCTCCTACAATGAGCAGTTCTTC. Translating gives CASSQEGPISYNEQFF.

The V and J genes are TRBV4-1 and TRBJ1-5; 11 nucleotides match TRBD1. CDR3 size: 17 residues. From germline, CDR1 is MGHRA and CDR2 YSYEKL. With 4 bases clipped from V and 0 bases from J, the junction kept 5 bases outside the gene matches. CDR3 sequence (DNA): TGCGCCAGCAGCCGCGGACAGGGGGCCCTTAGCAATCAGCCCCAGCATTTT. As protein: CASSRGQGALSNQPQHF.

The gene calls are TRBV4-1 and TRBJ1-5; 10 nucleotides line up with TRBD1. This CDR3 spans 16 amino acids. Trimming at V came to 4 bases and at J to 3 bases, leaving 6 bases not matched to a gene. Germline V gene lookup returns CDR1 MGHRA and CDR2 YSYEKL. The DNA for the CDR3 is TGCGCCAGCAGCCCCCGACAGGGGGCCTCCAATCAGCCCCAGCATTTT. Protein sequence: CASSPRQGASNQPQHF.

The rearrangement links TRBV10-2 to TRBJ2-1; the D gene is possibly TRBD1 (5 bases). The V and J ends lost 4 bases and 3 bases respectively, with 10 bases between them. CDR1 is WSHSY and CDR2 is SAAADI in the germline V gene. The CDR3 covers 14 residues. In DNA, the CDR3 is TGCGCCAGCAGTGGTCAGGGTGGCTACAATGAGCAGTTCTTC. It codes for CASSGQGGYNEQFF.

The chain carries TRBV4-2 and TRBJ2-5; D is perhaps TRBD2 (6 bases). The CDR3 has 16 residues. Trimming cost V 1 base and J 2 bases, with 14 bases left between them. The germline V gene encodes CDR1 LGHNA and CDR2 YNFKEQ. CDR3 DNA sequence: TGTGCCAGCAGCCAAGTTGCTAGCGAGGGGCAAGAGACCCAGTACTTC. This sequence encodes CASSQVASEGQETQYF.

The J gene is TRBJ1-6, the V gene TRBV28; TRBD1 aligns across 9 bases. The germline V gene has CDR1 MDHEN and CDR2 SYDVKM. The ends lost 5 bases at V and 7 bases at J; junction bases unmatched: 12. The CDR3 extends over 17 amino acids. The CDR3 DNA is TGTGCCAGCAGTCGCCACCCTGGGACAGGGAAAAATTCACCCCTCCACTTT. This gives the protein CASSRHPGTGKNSPLHF.

CDR3 protein: CASSSRLDSGLYGYTF. The CDR3 nucleotides read TGTGCCAGCAGCTCACGACTCGACAGCGGGCTCTATGGCTACACCTTC. The rearrangement uses TRBV7-2 and TRBJ1-2; TRBD1 is a possible D gene (5 bases). This CDR3 region has 16 residues. Germline CDR1 and CDR2: SGHTA and FQGNSA. V lost 4 bases and J lost 4, with 19 bases in between.

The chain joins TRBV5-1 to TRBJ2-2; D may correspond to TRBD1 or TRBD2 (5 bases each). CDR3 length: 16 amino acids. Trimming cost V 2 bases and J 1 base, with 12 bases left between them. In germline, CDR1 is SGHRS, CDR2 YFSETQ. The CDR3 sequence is CASSFRHGGNTGELFF. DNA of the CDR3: TGCGCCAGCAGCTTCCGGCATGGGGGGAACACCGGGGAGCTGTTTTTT.

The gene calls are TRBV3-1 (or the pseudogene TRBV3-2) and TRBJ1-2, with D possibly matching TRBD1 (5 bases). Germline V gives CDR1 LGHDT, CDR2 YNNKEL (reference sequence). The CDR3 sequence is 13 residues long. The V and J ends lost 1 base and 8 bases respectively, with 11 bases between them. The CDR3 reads CASSQGGEWGYTF. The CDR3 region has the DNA TGTGCCAGCAGCCAAGGAGGGGAATGGGGCTACACCTTC.

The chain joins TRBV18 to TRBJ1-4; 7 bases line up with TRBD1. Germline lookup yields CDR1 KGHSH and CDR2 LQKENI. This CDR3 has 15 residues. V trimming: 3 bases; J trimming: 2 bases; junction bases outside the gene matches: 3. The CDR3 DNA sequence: TGTGCCAGCTCACCGTCGACAGGGACTAATGAAAAACTGTTTTTT. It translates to CASSPSTGTNEKLFF.

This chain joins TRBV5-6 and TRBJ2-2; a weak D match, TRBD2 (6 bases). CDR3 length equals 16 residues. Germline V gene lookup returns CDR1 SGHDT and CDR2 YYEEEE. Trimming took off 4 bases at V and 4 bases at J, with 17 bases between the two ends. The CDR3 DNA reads TGTGCCAGCAGCCCGACCGGGGGTGTGAGCACCGGGGAGCTGTTTTTT. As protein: CASSPTGGVSTGELFF. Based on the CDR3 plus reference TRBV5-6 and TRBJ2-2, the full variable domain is DAGVTQSPTHLIKTRGQQVTLRCSPKSGHDTVSWYQQALGQGPQFIFQYYEEEERQRGNFPDRFSGHQFPNYSSELNVNALLLGDSALYLCASSPTGGVSTGELFFGEGSRLTVL.

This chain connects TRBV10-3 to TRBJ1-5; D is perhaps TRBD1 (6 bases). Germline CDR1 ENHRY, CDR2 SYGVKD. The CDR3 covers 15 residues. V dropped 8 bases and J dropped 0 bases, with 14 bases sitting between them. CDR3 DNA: TGTGCCATCGGGGGGGCACAATATAGCAATCAGCCCCAGCATTTT. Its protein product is CAIGGAQYSNQPQHF.

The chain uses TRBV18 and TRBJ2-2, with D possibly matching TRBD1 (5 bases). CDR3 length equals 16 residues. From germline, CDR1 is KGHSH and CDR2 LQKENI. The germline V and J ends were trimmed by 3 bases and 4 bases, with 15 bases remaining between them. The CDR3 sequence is CASSPGQFDSTGELFF. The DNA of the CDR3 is TGTGCCAGCTCACCCGGACAATTCGATAGCACCGGGGAGCTGTTTTTT.

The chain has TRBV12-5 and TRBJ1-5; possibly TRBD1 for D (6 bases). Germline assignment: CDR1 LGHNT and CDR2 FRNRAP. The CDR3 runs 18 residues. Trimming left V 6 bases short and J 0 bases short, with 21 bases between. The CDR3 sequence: CASGQGPSRGYSNQPQHF. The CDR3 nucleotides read TGTGCTAGTGGCCAGGGACCCTCCAGGGGTTATAGCAATCAGCCCCAGCATTTT.

The chain's CDR3 is CASSQGRRLFSGNTIYF. Written as DNA, the CDR3 is TGCGCCAGCAGCCAAGGCAGGAGACTGTTCTCTGGAAACACCATATATTTT. V is TRBV4-1 and J is TRBJ1-3; D gene uncertain. Germline CDR1 and CDR2: MGHRA and YSYEKL. V lost 1 base and J 0 bases, leaving 13 bases between the germline ends. The CDR3 covers 17 residues.

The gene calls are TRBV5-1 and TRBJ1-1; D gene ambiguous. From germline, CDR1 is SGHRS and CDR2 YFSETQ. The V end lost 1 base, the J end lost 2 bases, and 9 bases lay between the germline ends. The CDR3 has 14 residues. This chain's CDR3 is CASSLMDVNTEAFF. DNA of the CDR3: TGCGCCAGCAGCTTGATGGACGTTAACACTGAAGCTTTCTTT.

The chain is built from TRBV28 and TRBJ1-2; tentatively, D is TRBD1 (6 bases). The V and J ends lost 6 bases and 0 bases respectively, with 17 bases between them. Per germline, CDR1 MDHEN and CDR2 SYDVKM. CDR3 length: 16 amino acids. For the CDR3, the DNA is TGTGCCAGCAGAAGGGTGCGGACAGACGCTAACTATGGCTACACCTTC. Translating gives CASRRVRTDANYGYTF.

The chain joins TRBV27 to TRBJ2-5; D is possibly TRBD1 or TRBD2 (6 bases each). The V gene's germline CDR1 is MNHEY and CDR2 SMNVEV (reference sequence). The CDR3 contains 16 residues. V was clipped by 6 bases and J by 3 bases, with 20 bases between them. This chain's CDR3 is CASRPNPGAGKETQYF. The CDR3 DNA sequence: TGTGCCAGCAGGCCCAATCCGGGGGCCGGGAAAGAGACCCAGTACTTC.

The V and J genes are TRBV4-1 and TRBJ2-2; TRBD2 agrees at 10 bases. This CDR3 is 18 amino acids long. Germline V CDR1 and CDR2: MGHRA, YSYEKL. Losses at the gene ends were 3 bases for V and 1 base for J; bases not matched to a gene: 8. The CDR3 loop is CASSHQSSGGLNTGELFF. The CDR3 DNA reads TGCGCCAGCAGCCATCAATCTAGCGGGGGTCTGAACACCGGGGAGCTGTTTTTT.